This note documents a single TCR beta chain sequence. Its antigen is currently unknown. The data are from a study of cytomegalovirus exposure and HLA in healthy donors. Study-wide results and limits: An analysis was carried out later, and it reportedly showed fewer N-insertions in an Asian-associated ancestry cluster than the 666-donor mean. TCR beta sequences numbering around 15,000 were associated with HLA alleles at 0.05 false discovery rate in a later analysis. V- and J-gene trimming of TCR beta was linked (in a later analysis) to a missense DCLRE1C variant. Several of the most significant clusters appeared, in a later analysis, to be linked to common viral pathogens.

Trimming pared 0 bases from V and 3 bases from J, leaving 14 bases between. CDR1 and CDR2 (germline): LNHNV, YYDKDF (reference sequence). The CDR3 has 16 amino acids. PCR was performed using 60 Vbeta and 13 Jbeta primers. The protocol was immunoSEQ multiplex PCR, while the TCRdb copy is restricted to in-frame clones and leaves out a portion. In the table there are around 75,000 clones, more than 75% of which are singletons. The sample was PBMCs. This receptor was identified in a man in his forties or fifties in good health and CMV-seronegative. The J gene is TRBJ1-1, the V gene TRBV15; D not resolved. The chain's CDR3 is CATSRERAGWDTEAFF. Written as DNA, the CDR3 is TGTGCCACCAGCAGAGAGAGGGCGGGGTGGGACACTGAAGCTTTCTTT.